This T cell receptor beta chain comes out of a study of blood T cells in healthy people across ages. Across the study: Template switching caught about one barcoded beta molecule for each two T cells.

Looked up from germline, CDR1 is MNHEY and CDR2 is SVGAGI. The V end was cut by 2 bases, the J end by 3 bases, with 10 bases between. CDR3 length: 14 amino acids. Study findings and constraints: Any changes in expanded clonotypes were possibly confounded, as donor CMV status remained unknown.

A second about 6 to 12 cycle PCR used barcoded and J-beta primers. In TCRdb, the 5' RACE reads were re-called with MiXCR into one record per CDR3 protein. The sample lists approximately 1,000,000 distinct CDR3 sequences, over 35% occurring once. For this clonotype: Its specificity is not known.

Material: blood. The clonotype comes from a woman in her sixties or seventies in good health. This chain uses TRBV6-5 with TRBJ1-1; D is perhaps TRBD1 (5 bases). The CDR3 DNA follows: TGTGCCAGCAGTTACGGAGGGGAGGACACTGAAGCTTTCTTT. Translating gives CASSYGGEDTEAFF.